This is a list of T cell receptor beta chains from one sample in a study of blood T cell repertoires in COVID-19. Profiling relied on immunoSEQ multiplex PCR, and the TCRdb table lists in-frame clones only, not all of them. The profile shows about 190,000 clones, 86% of them singletons. What was sequenced was PBMCs or T cells enriched from blood (not recorded which). The receptors here all came from a man aged 35 to 55 with acute COVID-19. Each CDR3 is given with its conserved first and last residue. Each record gives: V gene, clone size, CDR3 length, CDR3 protein. Clone size is not always given. Where it is, it says once, few, many or a class for expanded clones.

v_call: TRBV12-5
clone_size: few
cdr3_length: 13
cdr3_aa: CASGSSLWGELFF

v_call: TRBV7-2
clone_size: NA
cdr3_length: 14
cdr3_aa: CASRVGQGNSPLHF

v_call: TRBV19
clone_size: NA
cdr3_length: 15
cdr3_aa: CASRGLGAREETQYF

v_call: TRBV3-1/TRBV3-2
clone_size: NA
cdr3_length: 16
cdr3_aa: CASSQATSGREDEQYF

v_call: TRBV5-1
clone_size: NA
cdr3_length: 15
cdr3_aa: CASSLVGTGEETQYF

v_call: TRBV10-3
clone_size: NA
cdr3_length: 17
cdr3_aa: CAISELGLAGGPDEQYF

v_call: TRBV6-2/TRBV6-3
clone_size: NA
cdr3_length: 18
cdr3_aa: CASSYWTSDFSLPYEQYF

v_call: TRBV28
clone_size: NA
cdr3_length: 15
cdr3_aa: CASSRRTAGANVLTF

v_call: TRBV6-5
clone_size: NA
cdr3_length: 15
cdr3_aa: CASSREGTGYYEQYF

v_call: TRBV19
clone_size: NA
cdr3_length: 16
cdr3_aa: CASSIGGGQGNQPQHF

v_call: TRBV7-9
clone_size: NA
cdr3_length: 11
cdr3_aa: CASSLTGGYTF

v_call: TRBV2
clone_size: NA
cdr3_length: 12
cdr3_aa: CASSENRNEQFF

v_call: TRBV4-2
clone_size: NA
cdr3_length: 14
cdr3_aa: CASSQPSGTSGPFF

v_call: TRBV29-1
clone_size: NA
cdr3_length: 15
cdr3_aa: CSVTPVVYSTDTQYF

v_call: TRBV7-3
clone_size: NA
cdr3_length: 16
cdr3_aa: CASSQRGTGATDTQYF

v_call: TRBV7-2
clone_size: NA
cdr3_length: 13
cdr3_aa: CASRREYQETQYF

v_call: TRBV21-1
clone_size: NA
cdr3_length: 14
cdr3_aa: CASSKRQGDYEQYF

v_call: TRBV27
clone_size: NA
cdr3_length: 16
cdr3_aa: CASSFSAGTKSYEQYF

v_call: TRBV5-1
clone_size: NA
cdr3_length: 14
cdr3_aa: CASSLQGFGYGYTF

v_call: TRBV5-1
clone_size: few
cdr3_length: 17
cdr3_aa: CASSSIPGLARQETQYF

v_call: TRBV19
clone_size: NA
cdr3_length: 17
cdr3_aa: CASSIFLARGIRYEQYF

v_call: TRBV6-5
clone_size: NA
cdr3_length: 11
cdr3_aa: CASQVRNIQYF

v_call: TRBV11-3
clone_size: NA
cdr3_length: 14
cdr3_aa: CASSPGARDSEAFF

v_call: TRBV4-1
clone_size: NA
cdr3_length: 15
cdr3_aa: CASNSPANSYNEQFF

v_call: TRBV5-1
clone_size: once
cdr3_length: 16
cdr3_aa: CASSLELGALNTEAFF

v_call: TRBV5-4
clone_size: NA
cdr3_length: 15
cdr3_aa: CASSLAEGITDTQYF

v_call: TRBV24-1
clone_size: NA
cdr3_length: 17
cdr3_aa: CATSDFDRGLSGNTIYF

v_call: TRBV27
clone_size: NA
cdr3_length: 15
cdr3_aa: CASSLWTLAKNIQYF

v_call: TRBV4-2
clone_size: NA
cdr3_length: 16
cdr3_aa: CASSQSTGRGAETQYF